The 7 T cell receptor beta chains listed next were all sequenced from one sample in a study of blood T cell repertoires in COVID-19. The method was immunoSEQ multiplex PCR; TCRdb's version includes in-frame clones alone and lacks a portion of them. The sample has roughly 250,000 clones, approximately 80% seen once. Sequencing input: peripheral blood. Receptors were obtained from a human donor in a cohort sampled during active COVID-19.

The chain carries TRBV5-1 and TRBJ2-3; D might be TRBD2 (5 bases). V was pared by 0 bases and J by 4 bases, with 12 bases between. Germline loops: CDR1 SGHRS, CDR2 YFSETQ. The CDR3 covers 15 residues. The CDR3 coding sequence is TGCGCCAGCAGCTTGGTGCGAGGAGGCGCAGATACGCAGTATTTT. It yields the protein CASSLVRGGADTQYF.

This sequence joins TRBV11-3 and TRBJ2-1, with 9 bases matching TRBD1. The germline V gene has CDR1 SGHNT and CDR2 YENEEA. V trimming: 5 bases; J trimming: 2 bases; junction bases outside the gene matches: 4. The CDR3 runs 15 residues. The CDR3 protein is CASSQGQGTYNEQFF. In DNA, the CDR3 is TGTGCCAGCAGCCAGGGACAGGGCACCTACAATGAGCAGTTCTTC.

Many counts were recorded for this clone. The chain links TRBV6-1 to TRBJ2-7, with D tentatively TRBD1 (5 bases). The CDR3 totals 14 residues. Germline CDR1 is MNHNS and CDR2 is SASEGT. With 1 base removed from V and 1 base from J, the gap between germline ends came to 8 bases. CDR3 DNA: TGTGCCAGCAGTGAAGTGAAGGGGTCCTACGAGCAGTACTTC. Protein sequence: CASSEVKGSYEQYF.

V and J are TRBV19 and TRBJ1-2; tentatively, D is TRBD1 (5 bases). This CDR3 is built from 15 residues. The V gene's germline CDR1 is LNHDA and CDR2 SQIVND (reference sequence). Trimming cost V 3 bases and J 4 bases, with 15 bases left between them. The CDR3, as DNA: TGTGCCAGTAGTATTGTCGGGGGAGGAACCTATGGCTACACCTTC. Its translation: CASSIVGGGTYGYTF.

J is TRBJ2-7 and V is TRBV6-6, with 7 bases lining up with TRBD1. The CDR3 runs 15 residues. Unmatched junction bases numbered 8, after V lost 6 bases and J lost 0 bases. Germline V CDR1 and CDR2: MNHNY, SVGAGI (reference sequence). The DNA of the CDR3 is TGTGCCAGCAGCGGAGTGGGACAGTCCTCCTACGAGCAGTACTTC. This sequence encodes CASSGVGQSSYEQYF.

The chain uses TRBV7-9 and TRBJ2-7; D perhaps matches TRBD2 (5 bases). With 5 bases removed from V and 6 bases from J, the gap between germline ends came to 20 bases. Germline V gene data show CDR1 as SEHNR and CDR2 as FQNEAQ (reference sequence). This CDR3 is 15 amino acids long. As DNA, the CDR3 is TGTGCCAGCAGCCCTTGGACTTCGGAAGTAGGCGAGCAGTACTTC. Amino acid sequence: CASSPWTSEVGEQYF.

The chain employs TRBV5-1 and TRBJ2-2; D gene unclear. This CDR3 has 16 residues. The V end lost 4 bases, the J end lost 0 bases, and 13 bases lay between the germline ends. Germline CDR1 SGHRS, CDR2 YFSETQ. CDR3: CASSPGTYANTGELFF. The CDR3 DNA reads TGCGCCAGCAGCCCAGGAACCTACGCGAACACCGGGGAGCTGTTTTTT.